The next 27 T cell receptor beta chains were all read from a single sample in a study of blood T cell repertoires in COVID-19. Here immunoSEQ multiplex PCR was the method, and the copy in TCRdb shows in-frame clones only, minus some. The profile shows fewer than 200,000 clones, roughly 80% of them singletons. Sequenced input: PBMCs or T cells enriched from blood (not recorded which). Every receptor here comes from a woman between 45 and 65 years old who had recovered from COVID-19.

In its sample, this clone was seen a few times. The CDR3 reads CASSELTNTEAFF. In nucleotides, the CDR3 is TGTGCCAGCAGTGAATTAACAAACACTGAAGCTTTCTTT. The chain carries TRBV2 and TRBJ1-1; unclear D gene. Trimming cost V 2 bases and J 2 bases, with 6 bases left between them. The CDR3 contains 13 residues. The germline V gene encodes CDR1 SNHLY and CDR2 FYNNEI.

V gene TRBV28 combines with J gene TRBJ1-2, with D unclear. V lost 1 base and J 6 bases, leaving 6 bases between the germline ends. Germline assignment: CDR1 MDHEN and CDR2 SYDVKM. This CDR3 is built from 12 residues. The CDR3 DNA sequence: TGTGCCAGCAGTTTATTACAAGATGGCTACACCTTC. Translation gives CASSLLQDGYTF.

This clone appeared once. The rearrangement links TRBV10-2 to TRBJ2-3; 7 bases map to TRBD1. V lost 3 bases to trimming and J lost 5 bases; unmatched junction nucleotides: 8. The germline gives CDR1 WSHSY, CDR2 SAAADI. The CDR3 sequence is 15 residues long. The CDR3 spells CASSEGQGVVDTQYF. As DNA, the CDR3 is TGCGCCAGCAGTGAAGGGCAGGGGGTAGTAGATACGCAGTATTTT.

This chain links TRBV6-5 with TRBJ1-2, with TRBD1 matching 7 bases. V trimming: 11 bases; J trimming: 5 bases; junction bases outside the gene matches: 14. The germline V gene has CDR1 MNHEY and CDR2 SVGAGI. CDR3 length: 14 residues. The CDR3 spells CAVHRGARGYGYTF. The CDR3 coding sequence is TGTGCCGTTCACAGGGGTGCGAGGGGTTATGGCTACACCTTC.

This clone was observed at least ten times. The chain couples TRBV7-9 to TRBJ1-2; TRBD1 might be the D (5 bases). The V gene's germline CDR1 is SEHNR and CDR2 FQNEAQ (reference sequence). V was clipped by 0 bases and J by 4 bases, with 9 bases between them. The CDR3 contains 14 residues. The CDR3: CASSLAGARYGYTF. CDR3 sequence (DNA): TGTGCCAGCAGCTTAGCAGGGGCGCGCTATGGCTACACCTTC.

This clone was counted a single time. This chain joins TRBV2 and TRBJ2-5, with 11 bases fitting TRBD2. Trimming cost V 4 bases and J 4 bases; bases outside gene matches: 5. The CDR3 is made up of 15 amino acids. Germline V lookup: CDR1 SNHLY, CDR2 FYNNEI. CDR3: CASSGSGRAPETQYF. The CDR3, as DNA: TGTGCCAGCAGTGGTAGCGGGAGGGCCCCAGAGACCCAGTACTTC.

The V gene is TRBV30, the J gene TRBJ1-5, with a possible D match to TRBD1 (5 bases). V was cut by 5 bases and J by 2 bases, with 19 bases left in between. In germline, CDR1 is GTSNPN, CDR2 SVGIG (reference sequence). CDR3 length equals 16 residues. CDR3 loop: CAWGGSGGGRNQPQHF. For the CDR3, the DNA is TGTGCCTGGGGGGGATCCGGAGGAGGCCGCAATCAGCCCCAGCATTTT.

The sample holds one count of this clone. CDR3 DNA sequence: TGTGCCAGCAGCGTAGGCCGGGGTAGCGGGGGAGGCAGAGAGACCCAGTACTTC. The encoded protein is CASSVGRGSGGGRETQYF. This chain uses TRBV9 with TRBJ2-5, with TRBD2 matching over 9 bases. V lost 0 bases to trimming and J lost 4 bases; unmatched junction nucleotides: 13. CDR1 is SGDLS, CDR2 YYNGEE, per germline. This CDR3 spans 18 amino acids.

This clone was picked up a small number of times. The gene calls are TRBV28 and TRBJ1-4; unclear D gene. Trimming pared 7 bases from V and 0 bases from J, leaving 15 bases between. The CDR3 totals 16 residues. From germline, CDR1 is MDHEN and CDR2 SYDVKM. The CDR3 sequence is CASTSRVGATNEKLFF. The CDR3 nucleotides read TGTGCCAGCACCAGCCGGGTCGGGGCAACTAATGAAAAACTGTTTTTT. The full variable domain, in which reference TRBV28 and TRBJ1-4 provide the parts outside the CDR3, is DVKVTQSSRYLVKRTGEKVFLECVQDMDHENMFWYRQDPGLGLRLIYFSYDVKMKEKGDIPEGYSVSREKKERFSLILESASTNQTSMYLCASTSRVGATNEKLFFGSGTQLSVL.

V is TRBV2 and J is TRBJ2-6; tentative D call: TRBD2 (6 bases). Germline V gene sequence: CDR1 SNHLY, CDR2 FYNNEI. V was trimmed by 4 bases and J by 0 bases, leaving 10 bases between them. This CDR3 region has 16 residues. The CDR3 spells CASSGLGGSGANVLTF. For the CDR3, the DNA is TGTGCCAGCAGTGGACTGGGGGGCTCTGGGGCCAACGTCCTGACTTTC. Together with reference TRBV2 and TRBJ2-6, the CDR3 gives the full variable domain: EPEVTQTPSHQVTQMGQEVILRCVPISNHLYFYWYRQILGQKVEFLVSFYNNEISEKSEIFDDQFSVERPDGSNFTLKIRSTKLEDSAMYFCASSGLGGSGANVLTFGAGSRLTVL.

The rearrangement links TRBV27 to TRBJ1-6, with 8 bases matching TRBD1. The CDR3 loop spans 15 amino acids. Losses at the gene ends were 5 bases for V and 5 bases for J; bases not matched to a gene: 5. Looked up from germline, CDR1 is MNHEY and CDR2 is SMNVEV (reference sequence). The DNA for the CDR3 is TGTGCCAGCAGTCCCCGACAGGGGAATAATTCACCCCTCCACTTT. This gives the protein CASSPRQGNNSPLHF.

V gene TRBV7-8 combines with J gene TRBJ2-5; weak D call: TRBD2 (6 bases). The germline gives CDR1 SGHVS, CDR2 FQNEAQ. The CDR3 contains 13 residues. V was shortened by 1 base and J by 3 bases, with 6 bases between the two germline ends. The CDR3 DNA reads TGTGCCAGCAGCTTAGGCGGGGAAGAGACCCAGTACTTC. The encoded protein is CASSLGGEETQYF.

V is TRBV5-1 and J is TRBJ1-5; TRBD1 might be the D (6 bases). Germline V gene sequence: CDR1 SGHRS, CDR2 YFSETQ. This CDR3 spans 16 amino acids. Trimming took off 4 bases at V and 3 bases at J, with 17 bases between the two ends. The CDR3: CASSLTTGVPNQPQHF. The CDR3 bases are TGCGCCAGCAGCCTAACGACAGGAGTCCCCAATCAGCCCCAGCATTTT.

This chain links TRBV6-2 or TRBV6-3 with TRBJ1-5, with 7 bases identical to TRBD1. The CDR3 length is 18 residues. Germline CDR1 is MNHEY and CDR2 is SVGEGT. With V trimmed by 4 bases and J by 0 bases, 12 bases remained unmatched. The chain's CDR3 is CASSSLEGQMYSNQPQHF. CDR3 nucleotides: TGTGCCAGCAGTTCCCTGGAGGGACAGATGTATAGCAATCAGCCCCAGCATTTT.

CDR3 nucleotides: TGTGCCAGTCGACAGGGGGGGACCCAGTACTTC. Translated, it gives CASRQGGTQYF. V is TRBV6-5 and J is TRBJ2-5, with 9 positions matching TRBD1. Germline lookup yields CDR1 MNHEY and CDR2 SVGAGI. This CDR3 is 11 amino acids long. J was trimmed by 7 bases and V by 9 bases; bases with no gene match: 3.

The CDR3 DNA follows: TGTGCCAGCAGTAGCCGGCCTCCGAGCTCTGGAAACACCATATATTTT. It codes for CASSSRPPSSGNTIYF. V is TRBV14 and J is TRBJ1-3; no clear D gene. Trimming pared 6 bases from V and 0 bases from J, leaving 15 bases between. Germline V CDR1 and CDR2: SGHDN, FVKESK. The CDR3 is 16 amino acids.

This clone was picked up a small number of times. The genes are TRBV19 and TRBJ1-1; TRBD1 matches 8 bases. CDR3 length equals 14 residues. Germline lookup yields CDR1 LNHDA and CDR2 SQIVND (reference sequence). The trim removed 5 bases at V and 4 bases at J, leaving 6 bases unmatched. CDR3: CASSLGTGSTEAFF. CDR3 coding DNA: TGTGCCAGTAGTTTAGGGACAGGTAGCACTGAAGCTTTCTTT.

The J gene is TRBJ2-1, the V gene TRBV28; TRBD2 might be the D (5 bases). This CDR3 has 17 residues. The V and J ends lost 7 bases and 2 bases respectively, with 21 bases between them. Germline-derived CDR1 and CDR2 are MDHEN and SYDVKM. This chain's CDR3 is CASISSGGLGAYNEQFF. The CDR3 coding sequence is TGTGCCAGCATTTCTTCTGGAGGCCTGGGAGCCTACAATGAGCAGTTCTTC.

V is TRBV28 and J is TRBJ1-2; 7 bases fit TRBD1. Germline trimming cut 3 bases from V and 8 bases from J; bases unmatched to any gene: 9. This CDR3 is built from 14 residues. The germline CDR1 and CDR2 sequences are MDHEN and SYDVKM. The CDR3 loop reads CASSFSLEGGGYTF. In DNA, the CDR3 is TGTGCCAGCAGTTTTAGTTTAGAAGGGGGCGGCTACACCTTC.

J is TRBJ2-4 and V is TRBV11-2; perhaps TRBD2 as D (6 bases). With 5 bases removed from V and 1 base from J, the gap between germline ends came to 15 bases. CDR1 is SGHAT, CDR2 FQNNGV, per germline. This CDR3 region has 16 residues. CDR3 DNA sequence: TGTGCCAGCAGCCTCGTTGGACGGGAGGCCAAAAACATTCAGTACTTC. Its protein is CASSLVGREAKNIQYF.

This chain links TRBV14 with TRBJ1-6; no firm D call. The germline V and J ends were trimmed by 0 bases and 10 bases, with 7 bases remaining between them. Germline CDR1 and CDR2: SGHDN and FVKESK. This CDR3 contains 13 residues. CDR3 region: CASSQEYYSPLHF. Written as DNA, the CDR3 is TGTGCCAGCAGCCAAGAATACTACTCACCCCTCCACTTT.

The V call is TRBV2, the J call TRBJ1-2; no clear D. The germline CDR1 and CDR2 sequences are SNHLY and FYNNEI. Trimming removed 0 bases from V and 9 bases from J, with 5 bases in between. The CDR3 has 11 amino acids. The CDR3 is CASSEARSYTF. Written as DNA, the CDR3 is TGTGCCAGCAGTGAAGCGCGTAGCTACACCTTC.

The chain is built from TRBV5-6 and TRBJ2-1, with D possibly TRBD1 on 5 matching bases. Trimming removed 4 bases at V and 7 bases at J, with 12 bases between. Germline values: CDR1 SGHDT, CDR2 YYEEEE. The CDR3 has 13 residues. CDR3 in amino acids: CASSTAAGNEQFF. Here the CDR3 DNA reads TGTGCCAGCAGCACAGCAGCAGGGAATGAGCAGTTCTTC.

This clone showed up just once. The CDR3 DNA follows: TGTGCCAGCAGTTTGGGTCAGGGCTTTGGCTACACCTTC. Translating it yields CASSLGQGFGYTF. The chain uses TRBV28 and TRBJ1-2; perhaps TRBD1 as D (5 bases). The CDR3 is 13 residues long. The V gene's germline CDR1 is MDHEN and CDR2 SYDVKM. Between the trimmed V and J ends, which lost 3 bases and 7 bases, there was a span of 12 bases.

This chain connects TRBV7-6 to TRBJ2-2; 11 bases map to TRBD2. This CDR3 has 16 amino acids. Germline V gives CDR1 SGHVS, CDR2 FNYEAQ. V shed 5 bases and J 0 bases; nucleotides not matched to a gene: 2. This CDR3 is CASSPGLAANTGELFF. The CDR3, as DNA: TGTGCCAGCAGCCCGGGACTAGCGGCGAACACCGGGGAGCTGTTTTTT.

V gene TRBV7-9 combines with J gene TRBJ1-6; D is unclear. Germline CDR1 and CDR2: SEHNR and FQNEAQ (reference sequence). CDR3 size: 17 residues. Deletions cut 5 bases from V and 4 bases from J, with 18 bases between. CDR3 bases: TGTGCCAGCAGCCTTTACCTGACTGAGTCTTATAATTCACCCCTCCACTTT. Translated, it gives CASSLYLTESYNSPLHF.

CDR3 sequence: CASSFSGGIEQYF. CDR3 bases: TGTGCCAGCAGTTTCTCAGGGGGCATCGAGCAGTACTTC. The chain recombines TRBV28 with TRBJ2-7, with 8 nucleotides matching TRBD1. V was pared by 3 bases and J by 6 bases, with 4 bases of the junction left unmatched. The germline CDR1 and CDR2 sequences are MDHEN and SYDVKM. This CDR3 has 13 residues.